A selection of T cell receptor beta chains follows, all from one sample in a study of identical twins. From the 5' RACE reads, TCRdb called clonotypes with MiXCR, one entry per CDR3 protein. The repertoire holds around 550,000 distinct CDR3 sequences, with about 15% as singletons. These data were likewise used in another study, on yellow fever vaccine responses in identical twins.

The sample was CD4+ T cells sorted from blood. These receptors were obtained from a woman younger than 35 in good health. CDR3s include the opening cysteine and the closing phenylalanine or tryptophan. D genes are given only for firm matches. Only some rows state a clone size, as once, few, many or a class for expanded clones.

.	.	TRBV6-1	TRBJ2-6	TGTGCCAGCACCCTAACCTTCTCTGGGGCCAACGTCCTGACTTTC	CASTLTFSGANVLTF
.	.	TRBV24-1	TRBJ2-2	TGTGCCACCAGTGATTCCGGACAGTACACCGGGGAGCTGTTTTTT	CATSDSGQYTGELFF
.	many	TRBV3-1	TRBJ2-3	TGTGCCAGCAGCCAAGAGGTCAGGGCAGATACGCAGTATTTT	CASSQEVRADTQYF
TRBD1	.	TRBV7-2	TRBJ2-5	TGTGCCAGCACCCTGACAGGGACAACAAAAGAGACCCAGTACTTC	CASTLTGTTKETQYF
.	.	TRBV28	TRBJ2-2	TGTGCCAGCAGTTCCGGGACGACCACCGGGGAGCTGTTTTTT	CASSSGTTTGELFF
.	once	TRBV7-8	TRBJ2-7	TGTGCCAGCAGCAAGGGGATGGTGGTCTACGAGCAGTACTTC	CASSKGMVVYEQYF
TRBD1	.	TRBV20-1	TRBJ2-3	TGCAGTGGAGGGGACAGACACACAGATACGCAGTATTTT	CSGGDRHTDTQYF
.	few	TRBV24-1	TRBJ2-5	TGTGCCACCAGTGATCCGGCCCCGTCGACCCAGTACTTC	CATSDPAPSTQYF
.	many	TRBV5-5	TRBJ2-1	TGTGCCAGCAGCTTGGCCAGATTAGGAGCCTCCTACAATGAGCAGTTCTTC	CASSLARLGASYNEQFF
TRBD2	many	TRBV5-1	TRBJ2-7	TGCGCCAGCAGCTTGGGGATAGCGGGAGGCACCTACGAGCAGTACTTC	CASSLGIAGGTYEQYF
.	.	TRBV2	TRBJ2-7	TGTGCCAGCAGTACAACGGGACGAGACTACGAGCAGTACTTC	CASSTTGRDYEQYF
.	few	TRBV2	TRBJ1-6	TGTGCCAGCAGTGAACTGGGCTATAATTCACCCCTCCACTTT	CASSELGYNSPLHF
.	.	TRBV5-1	TRBJ2-4	TGCGCCAGCAGCGAGGGAACCGCCAAAAACATTCAGTACTTC	CASSEGTAKNIQYF
.	.	TRBV6-5	TRBJ2-1	TGTGCCAGCAGTTACAGGGGATATGAGCAGTTCTTC	CASSYRGYEQFF
.	.	TRBV7-8	TRBJ1-2	TGTGCCAGCAGCTTAAAATGGGACCGACAGGTAGCTAACTATGGCTACACCTTC	CASSLKWDRQVANYGYTF
TRBD1	many	TRBV12-3/TRBV12-4	TRBJ1-1	TGTGCCAGCAGTAACGGACAGGGTTCCACTGAAGCTTTCTTT	CASSNGQGSTEAFF
TRBD1	.	TRBV5-1	TRBJ2-3	TGCGCCAGCAGCGAGGGGGCGCGGGCAGATACGCAGTATTTT	CASSEGARADTQYF
TRBD1	few	TRBV5-1	TRBJ2-1	TGCGCCAGCAGCTTGGACGGACAGGGTGGCTTTGTTAATGAGCAGTTCTTC	CASSLDGQGGFVNEQFF
TRBD2	.	TRBV6-5	TRBJ2-1	TGTGCCAGCAGTTATGGGAAACTAGCGGGGGGCCTGCTTGATGAGCAGTTCTTC	CASSYGKLAGGLLDEQFF
.	.	TRBV5-1	TRBJ2-7	TGCGCCAGCAGCTTGGAGGTAGCGGCAAACTCCTACGAGCAGTACTTC	CASSLEVAANSYEQYF
TRBD1	few	TRBV7-9	TRBJ2-5	TGTGCCAGCAGCTATGGACAGGGGGCATCACAAGAGACCCAGTACTTC	CASSYGQGASQETQYF
.	.	TRBV4-1	TRBJ2-1	TGCGCCAGCAGCCACCGGACTGAGGATGAGCAGTTCTTC	CASSHRTEDEQFF
.	few	TRBV5-1	TRBJ2-3	TGCGCCAGCAGCTTGGGACAGGGAGGTTCAGATACGCAGTATTTT	CASSLGQGGSDTQYF
.	.	TRBV28	TRBJ1-6	TGTGCCAGCAGTTTTTCCCAGTCACCCCTCCACTTT	CASSFSQSPLHF
.	few	TRBV2	TRBJ2-3	TGTGCCAGCAGCGCAGAACACCAGATGGCCACAGATACGCAGTATTTT	CASSAEHQMATDTQYF
.	few	TRBV20-1	TRBJ1-6	TGCAGTGCCATTTCGGGGGACTCCTATAATTCACCCCTCCACTTT	CSAISGDSYNSPLHF
TRBD1	.	TRBV10-3	TRBJ2-3	TGTGCCATCAGTCGCAAGACAGGGGGCTCAGCAGATACGCAGTATTTT	CAISRKTGGSADTQYF
.	few	TRBV7-2	TRBJ2-5	TGTGCCAGCAGCTTAAATTCCATACAAGAGACCCAGTACTTC	CASSLNSIQETQYF
TRBD2	few	TRBV29-1	TRBJ2-5	TGCAGCGTCGAGCGGGAGTCCTGGGAGACCCAGTACTTC	CSVERESWETQYF
.	few	TRBV21-1	TRBJ1-1	TGTGCCAGCAGCGCGGGACAGGGGCCCGCTGAAGCTTTCTTT	CASSAGQGPAEAFF
.	.	TRBV20-1	TRBJ1-5	TGCAGTGCTAGAGATCTACAGTTCGATCAGCCCCAGCATTTT	CSARDLQFDQPQHF
.	.	TRBV28	TRBJ2-7	TGTGCCAGCAGTGAACTACAGGGATGGTCACGCGAGCAGTACTTC	CASSELQGWSREQYF
TRBD1	.	TRBV5-1	TRBJ1-1	TGCGCCAGCAGCGACCAGGGGGCCGGGGGGACTGAAGCTTTCTTT	CASSDQGAGGTEAFF
.	few	TRBV29-1	TRBJ2-1	TGCAGCGTTGCCATGAGGACTGGGCAGGATGAGCAGTTCTTC	CSVAMRTGQDEQFF
.	.	TRBV3-1	TRBJ2-1	TGTGCCAGCAGCCAAGATCAGGTTGGCACCAATGAGCAGTTCTTC	CASSQDQVGTNEQFF
.	few	TRBV20-1	TRBJ2-5	TGCAGTGCCGGAGGATTCGGAGAGACCCAGTACTTC	CSAGGFGETQYF
.	.	TRBV10-1	TRBJ1-2	TGCGCCAGCAGTGAGTCGGGGGCTGGCCCGGCTGTCAATGGCTACACCTTC	CASSESGAGPAVNGYTF
.	few	TRBV5-1	TRBJ2-7	TGCGCCAGCAGCTCACTGGGGCTATACTACGAGCAGTACTTC	CASSSLGLYYEQYF
TRBD2	.	TRBV6-2/TRBV6-3	TRBJ2-1	TGTGCCAGCTGGATGGCGGGACTAGCGGACCACAATGAGCAGTTCTTC	CASWMAGLADHNEQFF
TRBD1	few	TRBV20-1	TRBJ2-5	TGCAGTGCCTGCTGGGACAGACAAGAGACCCAGTACTTC	CSACWDRQETQYF
TRBD1	.	TRBV24-1	TRBJ2-3	TGTGCCACCAGTGACTGGACAGGCCCAGATACGCAGTATTTT	CATSDWTGPDTQYF
.	few	TRBV5-1	TRBJ1-6	TGCGCCAGCAGCTTGTTGGGGGTAGGATCACCCCTCCACTTT	CASSLLGVGSPLHF
.	.	TRBV3-1	TRBJ2-3	TGTGCCAGCAGCCAAGGGACAGCCGCTAGCACAGATACGCAGTATTTT	CASSQGTAASTDTQYF
TRBD1	few	TRBV6-1	TRBJ1-2	TGTGCCAGCCGACGCGGACAGGGGGTTCGTGGCTACACCTTC	CASRRGQGVRGYTF
.	few	TRBV20-1	TRBJ2-7	TGCAGTGCTCGTAAATCCTACGAGCAGTACTTC	CSARKSYEQYF
TRBD2	few	TRBV12-3/TRBV12-4	TRBJ2-1	TGTGCCAGCAGTTTGACTAGCGGGAGGCACGGGCAGTTCTTC	CASSLTSGRHGQFF
.	few	TRBV7-3	TRBJ2-1	TGTGCCAGCAGCCCCGGAGTCCCCAATGAGCAGTTCTTC	CASSPGVPNEQFF
.	.	TRBV24-1	TRBJ2-7	TGTGCCACCAGTGACCCCTCAGAGTCCGCCTACGAGCGGTACTTC	CATSDPSESAYERYF
.	.	TRBV7-9	TRBJ1-4	TGTGCCAGCAGCTTGGGGTATTCGGGTGAAAAACTGTTTTTT	CASSLGYSGEKLFF
.	few	TRBV5-1	TRBJ1-3	TGCGCCAGCAGCTCGTCAGGGGCCTCTGGAAACACCATATATTTT	CASSSSGASGNTIYF
.	many	TRBV6-5	TRBJ2-7	TGTGCCAGCAGTCCCAACTCATACGAGCAGTACTTC	CASSPNSYEQYF
.	few	TRBV29-1	TRBJ2-4	TGCAGCGTTGAGCTAGCCAAAAACATTCAGTACTTC	CSVELAKNIQYF
.	few	TRBV10-3	TRBJ2-1	TGTGCCATCAGTGCCAGCAGAGGCCGAGGGGGGATCAATGAGCAGTTCTTC	CAISASRGRGGINEQFF
.	many	TRBV12-3/TRBV12-4	TRBJ1-3	TGTGCCAGCACCAGACAAGGGTTCGGAAACACCATATATTTT	CASTRQGFGNTIYF
TRBD2	few	TRBV7-2	TRBJ2-5	TGTGCCAGCAGCAACCGGCTGGGACTAGCGGGAGAGACCCAGTACTTC	CASSNRLGLAGETQYF
.	few	TRBV10-3	TRBJ2-3	TGTGCCATCAGTGTCGCCAGGGATAAAGATACGCAGTATTTT	CAISVARDKDTQYF
.	few	TRBV6-1	TRBJ1-1	TGTGCCAGCAGTCCCCGGGCCCTTGGGGGCACTGAAGCTTTCTTT	CASSPRALGGTEAFF
TRBD2	.	TRBV9	TRBJ2-1	TGTGCCAGCAGCGCGGGAGGGGAGGGTGTGGGCTACAATGAGCAGTTCTTC	CASSAGGEGVGYNEQFF
TRBD2	many	TRBV29-1	TRBJ2-1	TGCAGCGTTGCTAGCGGGAGCTCCTACAATGAGCAGTTCTTC	CSVASGSSYNEQFF
.	few	TRBV5-1	TRBJ2-3	TGCGCCAGCAGCGCCGGACAGAAGCTCACAGATACGCAGTATTTT	CASSAGQKLTDTQYF